Below, 2 T cell receptor beta chains from the same sample are listed, as sequenced in a study of graft-versus-host responses after intestinal transplantation. These receptors have no known antigen. Repertoires were generated with immunoSEQ multiplex PCR, while TCRdb's copy carries only in-frame clones and drops some. The sample shows around 100,000 clones, 90% to 95% of them seen only once. The sequenced sample was unstimulated CD4+ T cells sorted from spleen or lymph node cells, obtained before transplant. These receptors were collected from a human donor who was the organ donor for an intestinal transplant.

The CDR3 sequence is CASSLGQGWDTQYF. The CDR3 DNA reads as TGTGCCAGCAGCTTAGGTCAGGGCTGGGATACGCAGTATTTT. The chain combines TRBV7-2 with TRBJ2-3, with D possibly matching TRBD1 (5 bases). Germline CDR1 reads SGHTA; CDR2 reads FQGNSA. The CDR3 sequence is 14 residues long. With 1 base removed from V and 6 bases from J, the gap between germline ends came to 11 bases.

J is TRBJ1-1 and V is TRBV5-1; no firm D call. V was shortened by 0 bases and J by 3 bases, with 15 bases between the two germline ends. Germline V lookup: CDR1 SGHRS, CDR2 YFSETQ. The length of the CDR3 is 16 residues. The CDR3 coding sequence is TGCGCCAGCAGCTTGGACCGTGGCCTCTTGGACACTGAAGCTTTCTTT. It specifies CASSLDRGLLDTEAFF.